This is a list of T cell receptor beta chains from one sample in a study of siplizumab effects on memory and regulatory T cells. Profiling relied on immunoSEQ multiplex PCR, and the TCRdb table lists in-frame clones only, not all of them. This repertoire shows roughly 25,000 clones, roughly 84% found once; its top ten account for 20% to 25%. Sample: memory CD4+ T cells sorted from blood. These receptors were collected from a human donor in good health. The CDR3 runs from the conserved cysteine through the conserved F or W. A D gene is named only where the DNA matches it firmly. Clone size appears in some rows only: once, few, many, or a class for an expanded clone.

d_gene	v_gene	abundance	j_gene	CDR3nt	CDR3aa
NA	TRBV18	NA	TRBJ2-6	TGTGCCAGCTCACCCCAACGGACACCCACCAACGTCCTGACTTTC	CASSPQRTPTNVLTF
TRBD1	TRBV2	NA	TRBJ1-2	TGTGCCAGCAGTGTGACAGGGGGGAGTTCTGGCTACACCTTC	CASSVTGGSSGYTF
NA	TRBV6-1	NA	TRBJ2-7	TGTGCCAGCAGTTCCCGCCCGGGCGAGCAGTACTTC	CASSSRPGEQYF
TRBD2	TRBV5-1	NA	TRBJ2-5	TGCGCCAGCAGCTTGGTCGGGACTAAGAAACAAGAGACCCAGTACTTC	CASSLVGTKKQETQYF
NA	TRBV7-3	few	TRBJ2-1	TGTGCCAGCAGCTTCCGGGACCTCGAGGGCGGGCAGTTCTTC	CASSFRDLEGGQFF
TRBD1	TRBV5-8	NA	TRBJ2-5	TGTGCCAGCAGCTTGGGGTATGGGGACAGAGCCCAAGAGACCCAGTACTTC	CASSLGYGDRAQETQYF
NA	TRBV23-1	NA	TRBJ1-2	TGCGCCAGCAGTGTTGCTTCACGCAGAAAGACCTATGGCTACACCTTC	CASSVASRRKTYGYTF
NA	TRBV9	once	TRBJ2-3	TGTGCCAGCTCGGGCGGAGCCTTTAGCACAGATACGCAGTATTTT	CASSGGAFSTDTQYF
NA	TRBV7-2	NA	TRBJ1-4	TGTGCCAGCAGCCCCTACCTCGGCGTTATTAATGAAAAACTGTTTTTT	CASSPYLGVINEKLFF
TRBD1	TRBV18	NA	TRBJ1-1	TGTGCCAGCTCACCGTCCCGGGACAGGGGAAGAGGCCCTGAAGCTTTCTTT	CASSPSRDRGRGPEAFF
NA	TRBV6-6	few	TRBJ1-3	TGTGCCAGCAGCAACCAGAACTCTGGAAACACCATATATTTT	CASSNQNSGNTIYF
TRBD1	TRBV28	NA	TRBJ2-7	TGTGCCAGCAGGCGACAGGGGGCGAGAGGCGAGCAGTACTTC	CASRRQGARGEQYF
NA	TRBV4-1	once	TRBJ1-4	TGCGCCAGCAGCCAACCCATGACGACAGCAGATAATGAAAAACTGTTTTTT	CASSQPMTTADNEKLFF
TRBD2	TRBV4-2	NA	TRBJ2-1	TGTGCCAGCAGCCAAGTACTAGCGACGTACAATGAGCAGTTCTTC	CASSQVLATYNEQFF
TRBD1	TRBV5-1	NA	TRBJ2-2	TGCGCCAGCAGGGGACAGGGGCTCACCGGGGAGCTGTTTTTT	CASRGQGLTGELFF
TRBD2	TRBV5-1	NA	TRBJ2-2	TGCGCCAGCAGCTTGGTCCTAGCGGGAGGAAATACCGGGGAGCTGTTTTTT	CASSLVLAGGNTGELFF
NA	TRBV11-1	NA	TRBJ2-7	TGTGCCAGCAGCGCCGGAGGAACTAACTCCTACGAGCAGTACTTC	CASSAGGTNSYEQYF
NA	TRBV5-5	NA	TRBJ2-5	TGTGCCAGCGGACGGGCCCAAGAGACCCAGTACTTC	CASGRAQETQYF
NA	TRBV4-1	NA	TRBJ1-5	TGCGCCAGCAGCCAAACGCCACAGGGACGCAATCAGCCCCAGCATTTT	CASSQTPQGRNQPQHF
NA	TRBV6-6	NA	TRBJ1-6	TGTGCCAGCGGAATCGGTCGGGATTCACCCCTCCACTTT	CASGIGRDSPLHF
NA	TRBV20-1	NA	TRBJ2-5	TGCAGTGCCCTTCTCGGTCAGACCCAGTACTTC	CSALLGQTQYF
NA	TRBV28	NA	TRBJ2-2	TGTGCCAGCAGTTTAATCACGGACACCGGGGAGCTGTTTTTT	CASSLITDTGELFF
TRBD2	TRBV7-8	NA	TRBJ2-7	TGTGCCAGCAGCCGACCCGGGACTACCTACGAGCAGTACTTC	CASSRPGTTYEQYF
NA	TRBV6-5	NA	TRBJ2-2	TGTGCCAGCAGTTACTCCCTCACCGGGGAGCTGTTTTTT	CASSYSLTGELFF
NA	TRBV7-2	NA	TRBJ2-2	TGTGCCAGCAGCTTAGACAGGCCTCTAGTTACCGACACCGGGGAGCTGTTTTTT	CASSLDRPLVTDTGELFF
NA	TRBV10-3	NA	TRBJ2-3	TGTGCCATCAGACCCGACCCTGCGGATACGCAGTATTTT	CAIRPDPADTQYF
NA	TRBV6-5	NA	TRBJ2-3	TGTGCCAGCAGTCCTGACCTGGGCGGGACGCAGTATTTT	CASSPDLGGTQYF
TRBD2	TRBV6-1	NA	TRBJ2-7	TGTGCCAGCAGCGTTAGGGCTAGCGGGCTCTACGAGCAGTACTTC	CASSVRASGLYEQYF
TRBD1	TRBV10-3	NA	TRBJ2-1	TGTGCCATCAGTGACCCGGGGACAGGGTTCGATGGGAAGTTCTTC	CAISDPGTGFDGKFF
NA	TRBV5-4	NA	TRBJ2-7	TGTGCCAGCAGCACTCCATGGACGGGGACCTACGAGCAGTACTTC	CASSTPWTGTYEQYF